This TCR beta chain came from a study of shared clonotypes between healthy human individuals. The wider study: Researchers drew samples from two women and a few men aged 18 to 49. Overall study results and limits: Among donors, clonotype sharing was expected to be affected by sequencing depth.

Naive CD8 cells comprised CD45RO-negative, CCR7-positively selected cells, excluding terminally differentiated effector memory CD45RA+ cells. The table came from immunoSEQ multiplex PCR; TCRdb's copy has only in-frame clones and leaves some out. The sample comprises about 600,000 clones, 98% of which are singletons, and roughly 0.29% rests with the top ten. As for this clone: Its antigen is not identified.

Looked up from germline, CDR1 is PRHDT and CDR2 is FYEKMQ (reference sequence). CDR3 length equals 15 residues. The junction had 5 bases not matched to a gene; V was cut back by 4 bases and J by 3 bases. This TCR was sampled from a man aged 25-45 years in good health. The gene calls are TRBV13 and TRBJ2-5, with 10 nucleotides matching TRBD2. Input material: naive CD8+ T cells sorted from blood. In DNA, the CDR3 is TGTGCCAGCAGCTCCTTAGGACTAGCGGAAGAGACCCAGTACTTC. Protein sequence: CASSSLGLAEETQYF.